This paragraph covers one T cell receptor beta chain sequence. Its antigen is not identified. The data belong to a study of T-cell memory formation after mild COVID-19. Study-wide points: Day 15 to 85 contractors were CD4/CD8 balanced; later expanders leaned CD4+. Shrinking CD4+ clones resided mostly in CM and EM, and CD8+ ones in EMRA.

TCRdb analysed the 5' RACE reads with MiXCR anew, one entry per CDR3 protein. The sample records roughly 160,000 distinct CDR3 sequences, approximately 10% being singletons. Germline-derived CDR1 and CDR2 are DFQATT and SNEGSKA (reference sequence). This CDR3 is built from 11 residues. The V and J ends lost 1 base and 6 bases respectively, with 5 bases between them. This clonotype was obtained from a man aged 18 to 30 who had mild COVID-19 (a few samples of this study predate the infection). Cell type and time point are not known. Specimen: PBMCs or a T cell subset sorted from them (not recorded which). The V call is TRBV20-1, the J call TRBJ2-3; D is undetermined. Here the CDR3 reads CSARGFDTQYF. Here the CDR3 DNA reads TGCAGTGCTAGAGGGTTCGATACGCAGTATTTT.